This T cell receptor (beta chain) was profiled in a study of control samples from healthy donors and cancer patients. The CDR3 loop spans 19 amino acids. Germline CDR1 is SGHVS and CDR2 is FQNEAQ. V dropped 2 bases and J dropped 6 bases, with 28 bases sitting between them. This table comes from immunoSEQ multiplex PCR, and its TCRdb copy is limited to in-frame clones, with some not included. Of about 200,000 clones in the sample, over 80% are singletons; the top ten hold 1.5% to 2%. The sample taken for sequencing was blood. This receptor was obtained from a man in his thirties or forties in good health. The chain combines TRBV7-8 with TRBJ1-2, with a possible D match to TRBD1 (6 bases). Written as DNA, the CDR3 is TGTGCCAGCAGCTTATATTGGTCCACGGGGGGGCTCAGCAACGATGGCTACACCTTC. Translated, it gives CASSLYWSTGGLSNDGYTF.